Given below is one T cell receptor beta chain in context. Its matching antigen is unknown. The data belong to a study of cytomegalovirus exposure and HLA in healthy donors. The overall study: Unique TCR beta sequences numbering about 100 million came from about 179 million T cells in an earlier analysis. The study's early data release held about 85 million unique TCRs from HLA-typed donors.

Study-wide findings and caveats: Immune exposure information available was restricted to CMV serostatus. An analysis that was carried out later associated 16,000 or so TCR beta sequences with HLA alleles at 0.05 false discovery rate.

It was with 60 Vbeta and 13 Jbeta primers that the PCR ran. Clones were sequenced by immunoSEQ multiplex PCR, and TCRdb holds only the in-frame ones, with some missing. The sample lists some 170,000 clones; 79% were seen once. Per germline, CDR1 MDHEN and CDR2 SYDVKM. CDR3 length: 15 amino acids. Trimming removed 6 bases from V and 2 bases from J, with 16 bases in between. Sequenced material: PBMCs. The TCR sequence derives from a man aged 35-49 years in good health and CMV-seronegative. The chain links TRBV28 to TRBJ1-1; D remains ambiguous. This chain's CDR3 is CASSTPWTENTEAFF. The CDR3 nucleotides are TGTGCCAGCAGCACACCCTGGACTGAAAACACTGAAGCTTTCTTT.